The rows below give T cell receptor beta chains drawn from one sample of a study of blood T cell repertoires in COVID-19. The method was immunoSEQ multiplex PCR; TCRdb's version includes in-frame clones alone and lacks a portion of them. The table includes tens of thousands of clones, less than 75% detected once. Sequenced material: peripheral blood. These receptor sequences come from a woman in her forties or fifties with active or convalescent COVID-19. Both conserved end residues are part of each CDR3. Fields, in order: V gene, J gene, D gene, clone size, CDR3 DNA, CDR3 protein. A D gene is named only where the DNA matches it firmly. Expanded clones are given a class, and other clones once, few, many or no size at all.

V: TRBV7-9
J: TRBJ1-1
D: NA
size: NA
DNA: TGTGCCAGCAGCTTCAACAGGGACACTGAAGCTTTCTTT
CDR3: CASSFNRDTEAFF

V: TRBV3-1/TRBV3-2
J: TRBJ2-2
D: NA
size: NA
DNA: TGTGCCAGCAGCCAAGATGGTTGGAACAGGCTCACCGGGGAGCTGTTTTTT
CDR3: CASSQDGWNRLTGELFF

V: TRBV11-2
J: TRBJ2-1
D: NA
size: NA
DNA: TGTGCCAGCAGGGTTTGGGCAGGCGCCCACAATGAGCAGTTCTTC
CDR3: CASRVWAGAHNEQFF

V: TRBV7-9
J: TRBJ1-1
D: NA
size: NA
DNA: TGTGCCAGCAGCTTAGCCGCCAGAAACACTGAAGCTTTCTTT
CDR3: CASSLAARNTEAFF

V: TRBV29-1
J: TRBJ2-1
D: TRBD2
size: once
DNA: TGCAGCGTTGTCGGACTAGCCGGCAATGAGCAGTTCTTC
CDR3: CSVVGLAGNEQFF

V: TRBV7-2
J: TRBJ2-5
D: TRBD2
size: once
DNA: TGTGCCAGCAGCTTAAGGCTAGCGGGAGAGATGAAGACCCAGTACTTC
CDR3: CASSLRLAGEMKTQYF

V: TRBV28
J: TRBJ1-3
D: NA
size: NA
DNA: TGTGCCAGCAGTCTCACCAGGGGAAACACCATATATTTT
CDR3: CASSLTRGNTIYF

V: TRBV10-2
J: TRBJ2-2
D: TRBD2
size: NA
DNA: TGCGCCAGCAGTGATGTGGGAGGGGCTATGAACACCGGGGAGCTGTTTTTT
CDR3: CASSDVGGAMNTGELFF

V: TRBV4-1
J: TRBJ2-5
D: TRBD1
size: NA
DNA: TGCGCCAGCAGCCAAGTGATGACAGGGAGCCAAGAGACCCAGTACTTC
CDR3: CASSQVMTGSQETQYF

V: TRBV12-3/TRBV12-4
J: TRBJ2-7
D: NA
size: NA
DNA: TGTGCCAGCAGTTTCGGGGGACCGTACGAGCAGTACTTC
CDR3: CASSFGGPYEQYF

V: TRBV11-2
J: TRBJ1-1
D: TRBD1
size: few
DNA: TGTGCCAGCGTTCCCGGGACAGGGGAGGGAAGCACTGAAGCTTTCTTT
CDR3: CASVPGTGEGSTEAFF

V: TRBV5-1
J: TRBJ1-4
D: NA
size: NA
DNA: TGCGCCAGCAGCTTAGAGGTTGCGATTACTAATGAAAAACTGTTTTTT
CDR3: CASSLEVAITNEKLFF

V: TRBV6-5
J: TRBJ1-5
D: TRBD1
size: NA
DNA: TGTGCCAGCAGGTCGACAGGGGCGAGCAATCAGCCCCAGCATTTT
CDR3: CASRSTGASNQPQHF

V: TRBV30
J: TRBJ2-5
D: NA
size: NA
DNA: TGTGCCTGGAGCCCCTTCCAAGAGACCCAGTACTTC
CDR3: CAWSPFQETQYF

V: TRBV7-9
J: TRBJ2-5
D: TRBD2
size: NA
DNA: TGTGCCAGCAGCCCGGTACTGAGGGGAGGGGAGACCCAGTACTTC
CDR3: CASSPVLRGGETQYF

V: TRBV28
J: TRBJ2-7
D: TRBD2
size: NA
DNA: TGTGCCAGCACCTGGGGAGGGGAAAACGAGCAGTACTTC
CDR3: CASTWGGENEQYF

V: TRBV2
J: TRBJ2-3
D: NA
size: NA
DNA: TGTGCCAGCAGTGAACAGGGCCATACGCAGTATTTT
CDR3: CASSEQGHTQYF

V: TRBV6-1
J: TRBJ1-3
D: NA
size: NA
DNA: TGTGCCAGCAGACCCTCGGGGACAAACGGAAACACCATATATTTT
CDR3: CASRPSGTNGNTIYF

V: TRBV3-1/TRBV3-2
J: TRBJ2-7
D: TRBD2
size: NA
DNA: TGTGCCAGCAGCCAAGCCCTAAGGGGGACTAGCGTCTCCTACGAGCAGTACTTC
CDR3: CASSQALRGTSVSYEQYF

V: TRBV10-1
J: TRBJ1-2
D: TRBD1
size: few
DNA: TGCGCCAGCAGTCCCCGACAGGGTAATCTGGATGGCTACACCTTC
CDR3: CASSPRQGNLDGYTF

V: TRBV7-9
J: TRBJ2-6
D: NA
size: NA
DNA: TGTGCCAGCACCCTGGGGCAGGGATTCTCTGGGGCCAACGTCCTGACTTTC
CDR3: CASTLGQGFSGANVLTF

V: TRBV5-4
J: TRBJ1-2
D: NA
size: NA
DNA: TGTGCCAGCAGCTTGACAGGAATCGGGCCCTATGGCTACACCTTC
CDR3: CASSLTGIGPYGYTF

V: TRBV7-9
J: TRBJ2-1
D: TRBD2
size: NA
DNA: TGTGCCAGCAGCCTCCTTAGCGGGAGGGAATTCAATGAGCAGTTCTTC
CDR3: CASSLLSGREFNEQFF

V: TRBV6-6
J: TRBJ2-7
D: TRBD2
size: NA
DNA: TGTGCCAGCAGTTTTTGGGACGTAGCGGGTACAGAGCAGTACTTC
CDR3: CASSFWDVAGTEQYF

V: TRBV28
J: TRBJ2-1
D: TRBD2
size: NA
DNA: TGTGCCAGCAGGCGTAGCGGGAGTCTCTACAATGAGCAGTTCTTC
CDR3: CASRRSGSLYNEQFF

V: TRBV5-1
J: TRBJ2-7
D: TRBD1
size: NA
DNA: TGCGCCAGCAGCGCAGACAGGGTTAACGAGCAGTACTTC
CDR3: CASSADRVNEQYF

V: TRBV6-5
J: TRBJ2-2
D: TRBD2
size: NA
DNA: TGTGCCAGCGAAGCGGGAGGGGACACCGGGGAGCTGTTTTTT
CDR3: CASEAGGDTGELFF

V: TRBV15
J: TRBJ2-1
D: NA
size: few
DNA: TGTGCCACCAGCAGAGATGGGACAACCGAGCAGTTCTTC
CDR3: CATSRDGTTEQFF

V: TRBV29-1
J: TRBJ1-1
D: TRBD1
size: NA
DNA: TGCAGCGCCTCAGGGGGTCGAACTGAAGCTTTCTTT
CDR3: CSASGGRTEAFF

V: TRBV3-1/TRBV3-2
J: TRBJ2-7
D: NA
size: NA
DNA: TGTGCCAGCAGCCACGGACTACCACCCTACGAGCAGTACTTC
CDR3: CASSHGLPPYEQYF

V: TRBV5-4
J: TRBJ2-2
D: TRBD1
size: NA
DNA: TGTGCCAGCAGCCCAGGGGGACCCGCGAACACCGGGGAGCTGTTTTTT
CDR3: CASSPGGPANTGELFF

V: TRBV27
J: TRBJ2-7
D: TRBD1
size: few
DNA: TGTGCCAGCAGTTTAACAGGGGCCTACGAGCAGTACTTC
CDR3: CASSLTGAYEQYF

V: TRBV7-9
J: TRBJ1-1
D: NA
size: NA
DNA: TGTGCCAGCAGCTTAGTATCCTATCGTTTCACTGAAGCTTTCTTT
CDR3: CASSLVSYRFTEAFF

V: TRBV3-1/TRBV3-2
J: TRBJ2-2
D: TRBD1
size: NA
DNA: TGTGCCAGCAGCCTCGGACAGGGTGAGAACACCGGGGAGCTGTTTTTT
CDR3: CASSLGQGENTGELFF

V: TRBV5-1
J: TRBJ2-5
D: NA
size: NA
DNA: TGCGCCAGCAGCTTGGCCAGCGGAGGTTTTCAAGAGACCCAGTACTTC
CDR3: CASSLASGGFQETQYF

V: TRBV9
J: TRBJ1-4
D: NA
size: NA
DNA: TGTGCCAGCAGCGTAGCTCTCCAGGGTGGGGAAAAACTGTTTTTT
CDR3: CASSVALQGGEKLFF

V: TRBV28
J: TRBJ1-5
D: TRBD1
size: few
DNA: TGTGCCAGCAGTTTAGCCCTACAGGGGTTAAGCAATCAGCCCCAGCATTTT
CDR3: CASSLALQGLSNQPQHF

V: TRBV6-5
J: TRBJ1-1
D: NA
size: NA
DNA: TGTGCCAGCAATCAGGGAAGGAACACTGAAGCTTTCTTT
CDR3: CASNQGRNTEAFF

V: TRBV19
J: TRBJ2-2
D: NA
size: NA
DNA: TGTGCCAGTAGTATACGACAGACACACCTCGTGGGGGGGGAGCTGTTTTTT
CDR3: CASSIRQTHLVGGELFF

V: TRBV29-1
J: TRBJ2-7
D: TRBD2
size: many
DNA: TGCAGCGTTAAGCGGGGGAGCGAGCAGTACTTC
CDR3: CSVKRGSEQYF

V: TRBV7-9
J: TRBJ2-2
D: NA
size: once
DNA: TGTGCCAGCAGCAGGACAGAGAACACCGGGGAGCTGTTTTTT
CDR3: CASSRTENTGELFF

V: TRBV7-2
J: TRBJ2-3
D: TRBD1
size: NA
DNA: TGTGCCAGCAGCCGGGACAGGGGAAAGACAGATACGCAGTATTTT
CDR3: CASSRDRGKTDTQYF

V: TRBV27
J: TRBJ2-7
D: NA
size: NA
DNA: TGTGCCAGCAGTCTATTGGACAGATCCTACGAGCAGTACTTC
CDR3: CASSLLDRSYEQYF

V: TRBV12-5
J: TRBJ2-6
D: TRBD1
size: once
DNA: TGTGCTAGTGGTTTGGCTATTGGGACAGGCCGCTCTGGGGCCAACGTCCTGACTTTC
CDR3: CASGLAIGTGRSGANVLTF

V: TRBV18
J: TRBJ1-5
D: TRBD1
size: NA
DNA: TGTGCCAGCTCACCGACAGGGGGGAACAATCAGCCCCAGCATTTT
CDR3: CASSPTGGNNQPQHF

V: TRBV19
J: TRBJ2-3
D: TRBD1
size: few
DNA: TGTGCCAGTAGTATAGAGAGCCAGGGGGCATCAGATACGCAGTATTTT
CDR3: CASSIESQGASDTQYF

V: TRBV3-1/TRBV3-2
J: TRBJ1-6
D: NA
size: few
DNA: TGTGCCAGCAGCCCCACTGGGCAGGGGAATTCACCCCTCCACTTT
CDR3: CASSPTGQGNSPLHF

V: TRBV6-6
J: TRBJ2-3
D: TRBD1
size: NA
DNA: TGTGCCAGCAGCGCTGGGACAGTGGGTCGGTATTTT
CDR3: CASSAGTVGRYF

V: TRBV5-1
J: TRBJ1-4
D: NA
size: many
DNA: TGCGCCAGCAGCTTGACAGGTGACAATGAAAAACTGTTTTTT
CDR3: CASSLTGDNEKLFF

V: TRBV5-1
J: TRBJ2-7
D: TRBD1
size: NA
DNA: TGCGCCAGCAGCCCTCCGGGACAGGCAGCCGTTCTGCAGTACTTC
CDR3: CASSPPGQAAVLQYF

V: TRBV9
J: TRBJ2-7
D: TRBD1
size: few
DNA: TGTGCCAGCAGCGTAGGGACAGGATTTGGCTACGAGCAGTACTTC
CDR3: CASSVGTGFGYEQYF

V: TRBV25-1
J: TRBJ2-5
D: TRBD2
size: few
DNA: TGTGCCAGCAGTCCTAAACGGGGGGGCGCGGAGACCCAGTACTTC
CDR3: CASSPKRGGAETQYF

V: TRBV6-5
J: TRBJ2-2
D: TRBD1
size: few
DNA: TGTGCCTCGGACAGGGGCGCCGGGGAGCTGTTTTTT
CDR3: CASDRGAGELFF

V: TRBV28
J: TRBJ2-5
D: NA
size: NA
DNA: TGTGCCAGCAGCATCGAGGGAGTGAAGACCCAGTACTTC
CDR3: CASSIEGVKTQYF

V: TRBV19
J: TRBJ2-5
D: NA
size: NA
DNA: TGTGCCAGTAGTATCTCGTACGGTGAAGAGACCCAGTACTTC
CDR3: CASSISYGEETQYF

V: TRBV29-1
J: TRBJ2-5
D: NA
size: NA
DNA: TGCAGCATACAGAAGACGTACCAAGAGACCCAGTACTTC
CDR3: CSIQKTYQETQYF

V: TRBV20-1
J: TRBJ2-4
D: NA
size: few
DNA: TGCAGTGCTAGTGGGGGGCTCCCCAAAAACATTCAGTACTTC
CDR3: CSASGGLPKNIQYF